This T cell receptor (beta chain) derives from a study of blood T cell repertoires in COVID-19. This CDR3 comprises 19 residues. Germline-derived CDR1 and CDR2 are MGHRA and YSYEKL. V was shortened by 4 bases and J by 6 bases, with 28 bases between the two germline ends. Here immunoSEQ multiplex PCR was the method, and the copy in TCRdb shows in-frame clones only, minus some. Of hundreds of thousands of clones listed, roughly 91% are singletons. V and J are TRBV4-1 and TRBJ2-1; D is perhaps TRBD2 (6 bases). This TCR was sampled from a woman under 40 with acute or convalescent COVID-19. Input material: peripheral blood. The CDR3 is CASSLYNQPSDPPPNEQFF. The CDR3 nucleotides read TGCGCCAGCAGCCTATACAATCAACCTAGCGACCCCCCACCCAATGAGCAGTTCTTC.